This T cell receptor (beta chain) was sequenced for a study of cytomegalovirus exposure and HLA in healthy donors. Regarding this clone: Its antigen is not known.

The study's findings and limits: Later analysis associated a missense DCLRE1C variant with TCR beta V- and J-gene trimming. Donors were assumed by presence/absence analyses to have roughly uniform sequencing depth. Certain sequence variants were highly shared and formed a cluster, and this cluster was likely a sequencing artifact. On later analysis, the bulk of CMV-associated TCR beta chains appeared to be HLA-restricted.

V lost 5 bases, J lost 1 base, and 9 bases lay in between. Looked up from germline, CDR1 is LNHDA and CDR2 is SQIVND (reference sequence). The CDR3 sequence is 14 residues long. PCR involved 60 Vbeta and 13 Jbeta primers. Using immunoSEQ multiplex PCR, the repertoire was profiled, and TCRdb retains in-frame clones only, with some absent. The data contain 90,000 to 150,000 clones, roughly 82% of them singletons. The sequencing input was PBMCs. This chain joins TRBV19 and TRBJ1-3; D is perhaps TRBD1 (5 bases). This TCR derives from a man between 18 and 29 years old in good health and CMV-seropositive. The CDR3 region is CASSSSGSGNTIYF. The CDR3 nucleotides read TGTGCCAGTAGTTCCTCAGGGTCTGGAAACACCATATATTTT.